This T cell receptor (beta chain) emerged from a study of glioma-infiltrating T cells listed by TCRdb under 2016. With respect to the entire study: Glioma tissue, non-neoplastic brain tissue and matched peripheral blood mononuclear cells were used as sources from which TCR alpha- and beta-chain repertoires were sequenced. Three low-grade glioma patients, roughly eight primary glioblastoma patients, and three non-glioma patients who contributed non-neoplastic brain tissue made up the paired cohort. To measure divergence between tissue and blood T-cell populations, each tissue-infiltrating repertoire was compared with the peripheral blood repertoire of the same patient.

The iRepertoire nested amplicon-rescue multiplex PCR (arm-PCR) platform was used to amplify TCR alpha and beta CDR3 regions from RNA. The input for one-step reverse transcription and amplification was roughly 85-400 ng of tissue mRNA or PBMC total RNA. After bead purification, a secondary multiplex PCR added Illumina adapters, and libraries were gel-purified between 200 and 400 bp. The libraries contained internal 6-nucleotide barcodes that were used for demultiplexing. The libraries were sequenced on an Illumina MiSeq using 2x220 or 2x250 nucleotide paired-end reads. As for the original processing: Paired reads were merged with FLASH 1.2.11 and aligned to the GRCh37 human genome with BWA-MEM before extracting TRA and TRB reads. For V and J assignment, an IMGT-derived reference of cassette sequences and CDR3 motifs that included pseudogenes was used. Reads were translated in three frames, and productive CDR3s were defined as those with a C...FGXG motif and no stop codons. Clonotypes were defined as unique combinations of V-J cassette pair and CDR3 amino acid sequence. Filtering of reads was based on Hamming distance, with the threshold set by the sequence error rate of each sample in mapped regions. TCRdb reworked the public reads: Q25 trimming with fastp, MiXCR clone assembly, productive beta chains retained. Rows matching on CDR3 protein sequence are summarized as one entry with the most common DNA and genes. The V and J calls and clone size are TCRdb's, not the authors'. The sample yields approximately 93,000 distinct CDR3 sequences; around 37% were counted once. The leading ten clones occupy under 40% of the sample.

Beyond this particular receptor, the publication reports: In non-neoplastic patients, VJ-independent divergence between tissue and blood fell below expectation, whereas in all gliomas, and especially in low-grade gliomas, the divergence rose above expectation. Group comparisons rested on small numbers: three non-neoplastic, three low-grade glioma and 7 or 8 glioblastoma patients. Very few CDR3 sequences were shared between tissue and blood, attributed to high CDR3 diversity and limited sampling.

Note on this clonotype: Its cognate antigen has yet to be identified. No qualities accompany the bases; no much larger clone lies one base away.

V is pared back by 3 bases and J by 3 bases, with 13 bases lying between the germline termini. The germline V gene encodes CDR1 SGHTA and CDR2 FQGNSA. The CDR3 sequence holds 15 residues, the cysteine and phenylalanine included. CDR3 DNA is the only sequence kept; it has 45 bases, read in frame from the first base. Here the chain combines TRBV7-2 and TRBJ2-3; TRBD2 is a weak D gene call, 6 bases matching. The TCR comes from a human donor with low-grade glioma or glioblastoma, undergoing nonglioma brain surgery, or in good health (not recorded which). Sequencing input: glioma tissue, nonneoplastic brain tissue, or PBMCs (not recorded which). The nucleotide sequence is TGTGCCAGCAGCTTGGGAGGCTCCGATACAGATACGCAGTATTTT. Its translation reads: CASSLGGSDTDTQYF.